This is a list of T cell receptor beta chains from one sample in a study of CD8 T cells in ankylosing spondylitis. Using its own MiXCR run on the 5' RACE reads, TCRdb lists one record per CDR3 protein. Of approximately 400,000 distinct CDR3 sequences in the sample, about 24% were seen once. The sample was blood, either unsorted or a sorted T cell fraction (not recorded which). The receptors originated from a male donor with ankylosing spondylitis. CDR3s leave out the opening cysteine and the closing phenylalanine or tryptophan.

TRBV7-9	TRBJ1-1	ASSLARGVRTEAF
TRBV5-1	TRBJ2-6	ASSLEGYPGANVLT
TRBV7-2	TRBJ2-2	ASRSGRAGTGELF
TRBV9	TRBJ2-3	ASSVLEGHTQY
TRBV29-1	TRBJ2-6	SVERAGANVLT
TRBV27	TRBJ1-4	ASRRGQGSEKLF
TRBV20-1	TRBJ2-3	SATPGTSIGTDTQY
TRBV2	TRBJ2-3	ASREGLGTDTQY
TRBV20-1	TRBJ2-1	SAPRGGQGNNEQF
TRBV7-9	TRBJ1-2	ASSASGLPGGT
TRBV4-2	TRBJ2-6	ASSQAGGPSGANVLT
TRBV30	TRBJ2-1	AWIPGTSGNNEQF
TRBV10-3	TRBJ2-1	AISESKNEQF
TRBV6-1	TRBJ2-2	ASLGHLTGELF
TRBV5-1	TRBJ1-4	ASSPEAGDEKLF
TRBV12-3/TRBV12-4	TRBJ2-1	ASSLRLAHEQF
TRBV24-1	TRBJ1-1	ATSDQEVNTEAF
TRBV5-1	TRBJ2-7	ASSSGVRDRGIKQY
TRBV6-2/TRBV6-3	TRBJ1-5	ASRLTLGGGAPQPQH
TRBV29-1	TRBJ2-5	SSVRGFQETQY
TRBV29-1	TRBJ2-1	SVGGGQNEQF
TRBV7-9	TRBJ2-2	ASSLDKNTGELF
TRBV7-9	TRBJ1-2	ASSFARGMDGYT
TRBV12-3/TRBV12-4	TRBJ2-3	ASSLDGRRTDTQY
TRBV24-1	TRBJ2-1	ATSDLRTGHVLGGQF
TRBV12-3/TRBV12-4	TRBJ2-4	ASSRDRVNIQY
TRBV24-1	TRBJ2-1	ATSDTDRGGEQF
TRBV27	TRBJ2-3	ASTQGGGRKDTQY
TRBV10-3	TRBJ2-1	AINEQGDEQF
TRBV18	TRBJ1-1	ASSQDMNTEAF